The 27 T cell receptor beta chains below were found in one sample sequenced in a study of CXCR3-negative and CXCR3-positive naive CD8 T cells. cDNA libraries for TRB were generated by 5' RACE incorporating UMI labels. TCRdb re-called the 5' RACE reads; every CDR3 protein appears as one record, without DNA. This listing includes about 23,000 distinct CDR3 sequences. Sequencing was done on a sample of naive CXCR3- CD8+ T cells from blood. Subset reported: CD45RO-CCR7+CD27+CD95- naive CD8+ T cells lacking CXCR3 (TNR3-). These receptors all stem from a human donor in good health. Some clones in this sample may be carry-over from other donors' samples.

This chain joins TRBV19 and TRBJ1-6; TCRdb picks TRBD1, but there is no DNA to check that call. Germline assignment: CDR1 LNHDA and CDR2 SQIVND (reference sequence). The CDR3 runs to 15 residues. CDR3 loop: CASSIGPGGNSPLHF.

The chain recombines TRBV12-3 or TRBV12-4 with TRBJ1-2; TCRdb picks TRBD1, but there is no DNA to check that call. The CDR3 is 14 amino acids. The CDR3 loop is CASSFTGTNYGYTF.

This chain uses TRBV29-1 with TRBJ2-7; the TCRdb call, TRBD1, lacks DNA for checking. The CDR3 covers 12 residues. Germline-derived CDR1 and CDR2 are SQVTM and ANQGSEA. CDR3 sequence: CSVVDNSYEQYF.

This chain uses TRBV7-2 with TRBJ2-5; TCRdb names TRBD2, which stays unverified in the absence of DNA. This CDR3 has 14 residues. In germline, CDR1 is SGHTA, CDR2 FQGNSA. The CDR3 protein is CASSLGLGQETQYF.

The chain couples TRBV7-9 to TRBJ2-3; with no DNA, the TCRdb D assignment of TRBD2 cannot be verified. Germline lookup yields CDR1 SEHNR and CDR2 FQNEAQ (reference sequence). There are 17 residues in the CDR3. The chain's CDR3 is CASSFDSRLSTTDTQYF.

The chain joins TRBV29-1 to TRBJ1-1; the D call from TCRdb, TRBD1, cannot be confirmed without DNA. Germline V gene sequence: CDR1 SQVTM, CDR2 ANQGSEA. The CDR3 runs to 16 residues. The CDR3 spells CSVEGVQGARDTEAFF.

The chain carries TRBV29-1 and TRBJ2-2; TCRdb picks TRBD2, but there is no DNA to check that call. Germline assignment: CDR1 SQVTM and CDR2 ANQGSEA. The CDR3 covers 12 residues. The CDR3 loop is CSVGPATGELFF.

The chain recombines TRBV5-1 with TRBJ2-7; TCRdb gives TRBD2 as the D gene, but with no DNA this cannot be confirmed. The CDR3 is 15 amino acids. CDR1 SGHRS and CDR2 YFSETQ come from the germline V gene. The CDR3 region is CASQILRGPTYEQYF.

This chain uses TRBV20-1 with TRBJ2-7. The CDR3 covers 13 residues. The germline gives CDR1 DFQATT, CDR2 SNEGSKA (reference sequence). This CDR3 reads CSARTLRVYEQYF.

CDR3 region: CASSHMTGNYGYTF. J is TRBJ1-2 and V is TRBV14; TCRdb designates TRBD1, a call that cannot be tested without DNA. Looked up from germline, CDR1 is SGHDN and CDR2 is FVKESK. The CDR3 spans 14 residues. Full variable domain (missing parts from reference TRBV14 and TRBJ1-2): EAGVTQFPSHSVIEKGQTVTLRCDPISGHDNLYWYRRVMGKEIKFLLHFVKESKQDESGMPNNRFLAERTGGTYSTLKVQPAELEDSGVYFCASSHMTGNYGYTFGSGTRLTVV.

CDR3 loop: CASSDSALAGVDTQYF. This chain connects TRBV6-4 to TRBJ2-3; TCRdb's D call, TRBD2, is unchecked because there is no DNA. CDR1 is MRHNA and CDR2 is SNTAGT in the germline V gene. The CDR3 runs to 16 residues.

By frequency, this clonotype is medium-sized. The chain combines TRBV4-2 with TRBJ1-2; TCRdb gives TRBD1 as the D gene, but with no DNA this cannot be confirmed. The CDR3 consists of 14 residues. CDR1 is LGHNA, CDR2 YNFKEQ, per germline. This CDR3 is CASSQPGQGDGYTF.

This chain joins TRBV28 and TRBJ2-4. The V gene's germline CDR1 is MDHEN and CDR2 SYDVKM. There are 15 residues in the CDR3. The CDR3 is CASSFRGVAKNIQYF. Combining the CDR3 with reference TRBV28 and TRBJ2-4 gives the whole variable domain DVKVTQSSRYLVKRTGEKVFLECVQDMDHENMFWYRQDPGLGLRLIYFSYDVKMKEKGDIPEGYSVSREKKERFSLILESASTNQTSMYLCASSFRGVAKNIQYFGAGTRLSVL.

The V call is TRBV7-8, the J call TRBJ1-5; there is no DNA to check the TCRdb D call of TRBD1. CDR1 is SGHVS, CDR2 FQNEAQ, per germline. The CDR3 is 15 residues long. The CDR3: CASSLGTGGGQPQHF. Using reference TRBV7-8 and TRBJ1-5 for the parts outside the CDR3, the full variable domain is GAGVSQSPRYKVAKRGQDVALRCDPISGHVSLFWYQQALGQGPEFLTYFQNEAQLDKSGLPSDRFFAERPEGSVSTLKIQRTQQEDSAVYLCASSLGTGGGQPQHFGDGTRLSIL.

The chain carries TRBV29-1 and TRBJ2-7. CDR3 size: 13 residues. CDR1 is SQVTM, CDR2 ANQGSEA, per germline. CDR3: CSARLGSSYEQYF.

The genes are TRBV14 and TRBJ2-2. Per germline, CDR1 SGHDN and CDR2 FVKESK. The CDR3 is 13 amino acids. Here the CDR3 reads CASSQVQTGELFF.

The chain employs TRBV20-1 and TRBJ2-7. Germline V CDR1 and CDR2: DFQATT, SNEGSKA (reference sequence). This CDR3 is built from 13 residues. The CDR3 sequence is CSASRTESYEQYF.

This chain joins TRBV11-2 and TRBJ2-1; there is no DNA to check the TCRdb D call of TRBD2. The germline CDR1 and CDR2 sequences are SGHAT and FQNNGV. This CDR3 spans 16 amino acids. The CDR3 sequence is CASSSLAAVSYNEQFF.

Judged by frequency, this clonotype is medium-sized. The rearrangement joins TRBV27 to TRBJ2-7. From germline, CDR1 is MNHEY and CDR2 SMNVEV (reference sequence). The CDR3 is 12 amino acids. The CDR3 spells CASRDSSYEQYF.

V is TRBV15 and J is TRBJ1-1; as DNA is missing, the TRBD1 call by TCRdb cannot be tested. CDR3 size: 15 residues. The germline CDR1 and CDR2 sequences are LNHNV and YYDKDF (reference sequence). This CDR3 reads CATSFSNPSPGKAFF.

The chain uses TRBV29-1 and TRBJ2-7; TCRdb calls TRBD1, which cannot be checked without DNA. This CDR3 contains 12 residues. Germline V lookup: CDR1 SQVTM, CDR2 ANQGSEA. The CDR3: CSVEVQGYEQYF.

CDR3 in amino acids: CASSYSVGAAVNTGELFF. V usage is TRBV6-2 or TRBV6-3 and J usage is TRBJ2-2; TCRdb indicates TRBD1, and absent DNA this call remains unverified. CDR3 size: 18 residues. Germline V CDR1 and CDR2: MNHEY, SVGEGT.

The V and J genes are TRBV4-3 and TRBJ2-7; TCRdb reports TRBD1, a call that lacks DNA to check it against. Germline V gives CDR1 LGHNA, CDR2 YSLEER. This CDR3 has 15 amino acids. The CDR3 is CASSGGRRGPYEQYF.

V gene TRBV3-1 combines with J gene TRBJ2-1; TCRdb returns TRBD2, unconfirmable since there is no DNA. The CDR3 has 17 residues. CDR1 LGHDT and CDR2 YNNKEL come from the germline V gene (reference sequence). The CDR3 loop is CASSPGGGRSSYNEQFF.

The CDR3 spells CASSLTNEQFF. The J gene is TRBJ2-1, the V gene TRBV28. Germline V gene lookup returns CDR1 MDHEN and CDR2 SYDVKM. The CDR3 extends over 11 amino acids.

The chain uses TRBV29-1 and TRBJ2-1; TCRdb proposes TRBD2, but this gene call is untestable without DNA. CDR3 size: 14 residues. The germline gives CDR1 SQVTM, CDR2 ANQGSEA. This chain's CDR3 is CSVDGGPSYNEQFF.

This chain links TRBV14 with TRBJ2-1; without DNA, the TCRdb call of TRBD2 cannot be checked. The CDR3 has 19 residues. Germline V gives CDR1 SGHDN, CDR2 FVKESK. The CDR3 loop is CASSPWTSGGGNSYNEQFF.